This T cell receptor (beta chain) was captured in a study of blood T cells in healthy people across ages (dated by TCRdb to about 2015). Some background on the complete study: In model experiments, template switching captured about one uniquely barcoded TCR beta cDNA molecule for every two T cells. The donors were split into four age groups: young (average 16 years), middle-aged (around 37), aged (roughly 65) and long-lived (approximately 80). Using the same blood draw, the study looked at two additional independent replicas of 1 million unique cDNA reads for two donors, one aged 18 to 30 and the other aged 80 or older. To avoid experimental bias, donors of different ages were spread randomly across the sequencing lanes. Using deep sequencing normalized with unique cDNA molecular identifiers, the study measured how TCR beta repertoire diversity changes with age.

Overall results and qualifications from the work: As age increased, observed TCR beta diversity per million T cells dropped in a roughly linear way, and a significant reduction was already evident by age 40. The percentage of naive T cells measured by flow cytometry correlated strongly with observed TCR beta diversity. The CMV infection status of donors was not known, potentially confounding age-related changes in expanded clonotypes. Bulk unsorted PBMC profiling prevented conclusive comparison of naive and antigen-experienced compartments. Total diversity estimates from one million sequenced T cells were considered lower bounds and underestimates. Compared with the aged group, more naive CD4+ T cells, fewer expanded clones and increased TCR diversity were shown by the long-lived group, suggesting age selection.

CDR1 and CDR2 were assigned from the germline V gene as SQVTM and ANQGSEA. V loses 6 bases of germline sequence and J loses 0 bases, and the interval between the two ends is 11 bases. Counted from cysteine to phenylalanine, this CDR3 has 14 amino acids. The kept DNA is CDR3 alone, 42 bases in frame from the first base. For this clonotype: Its antigen has not been determined. One base away there is no much larger clone; base qualities are not given.

The method behind the library was 5' RACE. These reads were obtained on an Illumina HiSeq 2500. A second PCR of roughly 7 to 11 cycles was performed with a sample-barcoded 5' primer and a J-beta primer mix. A template-switch 5' adaptor carrying 12 random nucleotides introduced a unique molecular identifier onto each TCR beta cDNA molecule. Each sample yielded at least 2.5 million CDR3-containing paired-end reads. First-strand cDNA was synthesized from all RNA with the Mint cDNA synthesis kit, primed by a TRBC-specific oligonucleotide. After uracil-DNA glycosylase treatment, a first 18-cycle PCR used universal primers M1SS and BC2_uni_R on all cDNA. The authors processed their data as follows. For normalization, 1 million high-quality reads were randomly selected from each sample, with every read carrying a distinct molecular identifier. Instead of being binned into consensus sequences, reads with shared molecular identifiers were discarded. MiTCR, with a Q25 quality threshold and the strictest error-elimination algorithm, was used for CDR3 identification, clonotype clustering and error correction. A nonparametric unseen species model with Euler transformation was used to estimate a lower bound on total TCR beta diversity. TCRdb reprocessed the public reads (quality trimming at Q25 with fastp, clone calling with MiXCR) and kept in-frame beta chains. Under each unique CDR3 protein, matching rows form one entry showing the most common genes and DNA. The V and J calls come from TCRdb's annotation, not from the publication. Counted in this sample were about 800,000 distinct CDR3 sequences; roughly 60% of them appeared once. Roughly 22% of the sample lies in the top ten.

Systemically healthy Caucasian individuals from Russia, some 38 in total and aged about 6 to 100 years, were included as donors. Roughly 9.5 milliliters of peripheral blood were drawn from each donor into EDTA-treated Vacutainer tubes. Ficoll-Paque density-gradient centrifugation was used to isolate PBMCs, with at least 7 million per sample. Trizol reagent was used to extract total RNA from PBMCs, with at least 6 micrograms per sample. For every donor, flow cytometry on a PBMC aliquot measured the percentage of naive CD45RAhigh/CD27high T cells. The chain is encoded by TRBV29-1 joined to TRBJ1-4, with the D gene call left open. The sample taken for sequencing was blood. This TCR came from a man aged 30 to 45 in good health. The DNA sequence reads TGCAGCGTAAGAAACTTCCCAACTAATGAAAAACTGTTTTTT. This is translated as CSVRNFPTNEKLFF.